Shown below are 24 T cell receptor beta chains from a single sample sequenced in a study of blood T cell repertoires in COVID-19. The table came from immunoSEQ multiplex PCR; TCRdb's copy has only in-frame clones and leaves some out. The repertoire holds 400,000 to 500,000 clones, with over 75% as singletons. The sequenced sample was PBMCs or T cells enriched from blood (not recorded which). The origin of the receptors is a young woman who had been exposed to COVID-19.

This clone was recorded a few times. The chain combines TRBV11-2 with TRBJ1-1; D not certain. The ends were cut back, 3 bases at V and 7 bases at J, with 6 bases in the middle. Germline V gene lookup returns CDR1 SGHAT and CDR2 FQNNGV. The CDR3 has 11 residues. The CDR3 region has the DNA TGTGCCAGCAGCTTTCTCGTTGAAGCTTTCTTT. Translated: CASSFLVEAFF.

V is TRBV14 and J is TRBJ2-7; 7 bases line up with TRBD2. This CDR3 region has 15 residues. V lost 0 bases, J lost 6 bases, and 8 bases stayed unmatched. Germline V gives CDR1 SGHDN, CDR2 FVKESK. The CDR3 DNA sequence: TGTGCCAGCAGCCAAGATTCCGCGGGAGTGCGCGAGCAGTACTTC. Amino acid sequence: CASSQDSAGVREQYF.

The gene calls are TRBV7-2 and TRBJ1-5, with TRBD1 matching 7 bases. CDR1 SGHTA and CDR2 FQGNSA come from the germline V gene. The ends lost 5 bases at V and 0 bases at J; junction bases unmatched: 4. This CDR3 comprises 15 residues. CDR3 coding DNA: TGTGCCAGCAGCCGGACAGGCGGTAGCAATCAGCCCCAGCATTTT. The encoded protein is CASSRTGGSNQPQHF. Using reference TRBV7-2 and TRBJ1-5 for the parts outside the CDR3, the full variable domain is GAGVSQSPSNKVTEKGKDVELRCDPISGHTALYWYRQSLGQGLEFLIYFQGNSAPDKSGLPSDRFSAERTGGSVSTLTIQRTQQEDSAVYLCASSRTGGSNQPQHFGDGTRLSIL.

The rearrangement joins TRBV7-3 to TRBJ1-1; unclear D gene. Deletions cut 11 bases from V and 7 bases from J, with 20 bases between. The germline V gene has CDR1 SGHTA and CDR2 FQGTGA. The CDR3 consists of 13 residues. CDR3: CASEYGFVSEAFF. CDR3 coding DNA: TGTGCCTCCGAGTATGGTTTTGTGAGTGAAGCTTTCTTT.

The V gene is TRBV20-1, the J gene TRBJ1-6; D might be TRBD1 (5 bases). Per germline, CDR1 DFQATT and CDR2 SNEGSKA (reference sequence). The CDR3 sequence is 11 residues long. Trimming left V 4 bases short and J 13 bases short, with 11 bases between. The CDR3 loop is CSATDGGPLHF. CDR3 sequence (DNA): TGCAGTGCTACAGATGGGGGGCCCCTCCACTTT.

The CDR3 here is CASTYLFRGTDTQYF. CDR3 sequence (DNA): TGTGCCAGCACCTATCTTTTTCGAGGCACAGATACGCAGTATTTT. The chain employs TRBV2 and TRBJ2-3; D gene uncertain. Germline CDR1 SNHLY, CDR2 FYNNEI. V was cut by 7 bases and J by 1 base, with 15 bases left in between. There are 15 residues in the CDR3.

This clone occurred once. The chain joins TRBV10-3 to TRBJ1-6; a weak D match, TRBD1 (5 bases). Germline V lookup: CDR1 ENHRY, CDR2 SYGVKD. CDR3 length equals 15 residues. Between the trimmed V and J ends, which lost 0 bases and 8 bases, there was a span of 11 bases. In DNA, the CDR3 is TGTGCCATCAGTGAGTCGGGCAGGGCGGATTCACCCCTCCACTTT. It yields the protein CAISESGRADSPLHF.

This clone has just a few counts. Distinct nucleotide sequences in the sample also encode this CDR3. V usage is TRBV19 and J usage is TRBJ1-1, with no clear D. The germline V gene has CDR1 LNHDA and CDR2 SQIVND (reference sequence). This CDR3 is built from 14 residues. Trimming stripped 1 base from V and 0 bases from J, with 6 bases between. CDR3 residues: CASSIGQMNTEAFF. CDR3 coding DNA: TGTGCCAGTAGTATAGGGCAGATGAACACTGAAGCTTTCTTT.

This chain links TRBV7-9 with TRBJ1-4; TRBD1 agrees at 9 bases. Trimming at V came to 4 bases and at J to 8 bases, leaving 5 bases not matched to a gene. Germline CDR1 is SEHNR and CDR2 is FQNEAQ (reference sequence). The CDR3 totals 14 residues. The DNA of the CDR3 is TGTGCCAGCAGCTCACAGGGGGCGGGGGAAAAACTGTTTTTT. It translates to CASSSQGAGEKLFF.

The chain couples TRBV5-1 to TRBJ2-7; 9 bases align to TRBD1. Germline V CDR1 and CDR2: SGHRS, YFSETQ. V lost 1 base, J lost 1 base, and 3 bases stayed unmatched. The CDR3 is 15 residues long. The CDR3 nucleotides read TGCGCCAGCAGCTTGTCTGGGACAGGGTCCTACGAGCAGTACTTC. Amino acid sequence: CASSLSGTGSYEQYF. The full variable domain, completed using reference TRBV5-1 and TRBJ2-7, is KAGVTQTPRYLIKTRGQQVTLSCSPISGHRSVSWYQQTPGQGLQFLFEYFSETQRNKGNFPGRFSGRQFSNSRSEMNVSTLELGDSALYLCASSLSGTGSYEQYFGPGTRLTVT.

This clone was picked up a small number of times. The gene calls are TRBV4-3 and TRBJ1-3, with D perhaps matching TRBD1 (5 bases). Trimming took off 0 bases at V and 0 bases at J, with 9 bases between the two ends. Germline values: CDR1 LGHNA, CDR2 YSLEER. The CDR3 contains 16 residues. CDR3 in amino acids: CASSQDDSHSGNTIYF. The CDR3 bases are TGCGCCAGCAGCCAAGACGACAGCCACTCTGGAAACACCATATATTTT.

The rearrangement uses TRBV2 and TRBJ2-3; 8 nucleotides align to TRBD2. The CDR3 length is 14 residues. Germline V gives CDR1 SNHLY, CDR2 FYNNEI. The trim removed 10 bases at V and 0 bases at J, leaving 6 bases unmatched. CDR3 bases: TGTGCCACCCAAAGCGGGAGAAGCACAGATACGCAGTATTTT. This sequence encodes CATQSGRSTDTQYF.

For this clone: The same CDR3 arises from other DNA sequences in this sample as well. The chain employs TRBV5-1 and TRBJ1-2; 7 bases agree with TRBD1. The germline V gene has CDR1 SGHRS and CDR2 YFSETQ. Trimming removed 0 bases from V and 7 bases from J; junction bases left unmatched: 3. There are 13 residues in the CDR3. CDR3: CASSLETGFGYTF. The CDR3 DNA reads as TGCGCCAGCAGCTTGGAGACAGGGTTTGGCTACACCTTC.

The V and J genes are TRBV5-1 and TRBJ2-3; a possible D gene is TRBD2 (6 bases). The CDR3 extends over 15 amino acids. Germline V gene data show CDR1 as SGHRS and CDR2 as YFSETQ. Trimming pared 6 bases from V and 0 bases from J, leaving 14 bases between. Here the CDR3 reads CASTDGRTSTDTQYF. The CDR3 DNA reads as TGCGCCAGCACGGACGGGAGAACTAGCACAGATACGCAGTATTTT. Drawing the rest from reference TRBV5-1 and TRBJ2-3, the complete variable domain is KAGVTQTPRYLIKTRGQQVTLSCSPISGHRSVSWYQQTPGQGLQFLFEYFSETQRNKGNFPGRFSGRQFSNSRSEMNVSTLELGDSALYLCASTDGRTSTDTQYFGPGTRLTVL.

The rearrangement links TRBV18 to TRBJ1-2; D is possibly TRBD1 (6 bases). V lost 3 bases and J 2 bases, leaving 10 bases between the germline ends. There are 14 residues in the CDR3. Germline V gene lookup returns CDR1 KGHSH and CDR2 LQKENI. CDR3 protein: CASSPGAGNYGYTF. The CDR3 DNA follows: TGTGCCAGCTCACCGGGGGCAGGCAACTATGGCTACACCTTC.

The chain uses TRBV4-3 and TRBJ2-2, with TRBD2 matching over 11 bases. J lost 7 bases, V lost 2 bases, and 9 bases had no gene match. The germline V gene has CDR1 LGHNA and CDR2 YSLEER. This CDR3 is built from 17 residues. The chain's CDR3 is CASSQQSSGGRDGELFF. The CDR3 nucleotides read TGCGCCAGCAGCCAACAGTCTAGCGGGGGGCGTGACGGGGAGCTGTTTTTT.

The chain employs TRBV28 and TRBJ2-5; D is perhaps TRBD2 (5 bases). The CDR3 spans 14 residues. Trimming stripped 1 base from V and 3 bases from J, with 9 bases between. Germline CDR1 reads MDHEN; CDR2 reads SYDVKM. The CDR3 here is CASSLSLAEETQYF. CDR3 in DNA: TGTGCCAGCAGTTTATCTCTAGCCGAAGAGACCCAGTACTTC. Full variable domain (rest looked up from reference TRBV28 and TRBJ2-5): DVKVTQSSRYLVKRTGEKVFLECVQDMDHENMFWYRQDPGLGLRLIYFSYDVKMKEKGDIPEGYSVSREKKERFSLILESASTNQTSMYLCASSLSLAEETQYFGPGTRLLVL.

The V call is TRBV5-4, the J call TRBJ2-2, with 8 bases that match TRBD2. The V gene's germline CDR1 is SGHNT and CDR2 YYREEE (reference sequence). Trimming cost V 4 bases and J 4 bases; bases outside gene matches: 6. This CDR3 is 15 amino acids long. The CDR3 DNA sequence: TGTGCCAGCAGCCCCTTCCTAGCGGGCACCGGGGAGCTGTTTTTT. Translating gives CASSPFLAGTGELFF.

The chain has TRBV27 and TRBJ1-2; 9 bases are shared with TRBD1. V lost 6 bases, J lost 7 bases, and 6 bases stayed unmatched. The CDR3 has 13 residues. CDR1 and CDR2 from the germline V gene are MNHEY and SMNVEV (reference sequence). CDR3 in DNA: TGTGCCAGCAGATCCGGGACAGGGACTGGCTACACCTTC. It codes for CASRSGTGTGYTF.

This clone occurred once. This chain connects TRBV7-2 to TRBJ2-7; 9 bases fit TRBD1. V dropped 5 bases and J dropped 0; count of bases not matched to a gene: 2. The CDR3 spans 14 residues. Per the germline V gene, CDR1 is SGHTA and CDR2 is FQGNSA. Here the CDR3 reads CASSRDRVSYEQYF. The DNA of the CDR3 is TGTGCCAGCAGCCGGGACAGGGTCTCCTACGAGCAGTACTTC.

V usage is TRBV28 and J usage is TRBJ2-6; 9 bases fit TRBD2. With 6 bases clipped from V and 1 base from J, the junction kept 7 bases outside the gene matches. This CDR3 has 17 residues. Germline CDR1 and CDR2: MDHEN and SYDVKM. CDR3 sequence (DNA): TGTGCCAGCAGCCACGTCGCGGGGGGGTCTGGGGCCAACGTCCTGACTTTC. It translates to CASSHVAGGSGANVLTF.

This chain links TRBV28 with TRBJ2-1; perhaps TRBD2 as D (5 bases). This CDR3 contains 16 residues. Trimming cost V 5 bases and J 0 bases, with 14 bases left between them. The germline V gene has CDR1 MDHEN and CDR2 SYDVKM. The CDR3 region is CASSPDYSISYNEQFF. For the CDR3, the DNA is TGTGCCAGCAGTCCCGACTACTCCATCTCCTACAATGAGCAGTTCTTC.

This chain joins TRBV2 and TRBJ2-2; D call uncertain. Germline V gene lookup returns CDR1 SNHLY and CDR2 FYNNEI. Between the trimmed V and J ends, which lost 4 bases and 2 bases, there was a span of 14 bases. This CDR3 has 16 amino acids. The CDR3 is CASSVWQSVNTGELFF. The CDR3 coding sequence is TGTGCCAGCAGTGTATGGCAGAGCGTTAACACCGGGGAGCTGTTTTTT.

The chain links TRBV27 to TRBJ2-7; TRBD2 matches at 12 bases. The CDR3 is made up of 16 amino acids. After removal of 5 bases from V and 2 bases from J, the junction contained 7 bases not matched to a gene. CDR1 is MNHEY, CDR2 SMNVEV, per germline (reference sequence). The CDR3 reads CASSPRTSGNPYEQYF. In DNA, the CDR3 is TGTGCCAGCAGTCCCCGGACTAGCGGGAACCCCTACGAGCAGTACTTC.